This T cell receptor (beta chain) was recovered during a study of cytomegalovirus exposure and HLA in healthy donors. The CDR3 extends over 12 amino acids. Germline V lookup: CDR1 SEHNR, CDR2 FQNEAQ (reference sequence). The V end was cut by 5 bases, the J end by 5 bases, with 9 bases between. Note on this clone: Its specificity is not known.

Findings and limits, study-wide: Per a later analysis, fewer than 20,000 TCR beta sequences showed association with HLA alleles at 0.05 false discovery rate. A later analysis by the authors found several of the most significant clusters apparently linked to common viral pathogens.

60 Vbeta and 13 Jbeta primers were used in PCR. TCRdb keeps only in-frame clones here, not all; method: immunoSEQ multiplex PCR. The sample shows 150,000 to 200,000 clones, approximately 80% of them seen only once. The origin of this receptor is a woman aged 50 to 65 in good health and CMV-seropositive. Input material: PBMCs. This sequence joins TRBV7-9 and TRBJ2-5; unclear D gene. The DNA for the CDR3 is TGTGCCAGCAGCCTGGGCCATGAGACCCAGTACTTC. Amino acids: CASSLGHETQYF.